This TCR beta chain originates from a study of blood T cell repertoires in COVID-19. Study context: PBMCs, B-cell-depleted T cells, or T cells provided the cDNA or gDNA that made up the material.

Clones were read by immunoSEQ multiplex PCR, and TCRdb kept only the in-frame ones, dropping some. The sample contains approximately 90,000 clones, over 75% of which appear only once. This clone appeared a single time. The CDR3 contains 15 residues. The germline gives CDR1 LNHDA, CDR2 SQIVND (reference sequence). The junction had 13 bases not matched to a gene; V was cut back by 7 bases and J by 6 bases. The sequence was obtained from a human donor in a cohort sampled during active COVID-19. The chain combines TRBV19 with TRBJ1-1; 8 nucleotides agree with TRBD1. Material for sequencing was peripheral blood. The DNA of the CDR3 is TGTGCCAGTACCGCGCGTCAGGGGGCTCCGGCTGAAGCTTTCTTT. Amino acids: CASTARQGAPAEAFF.